The T cell receptor (beta chain) under discussion was sequenced for a study of PD-1 blockade in classical Hodgkin lymphoma. Findings of the study overall: Diminished baseline TCR diversity has been reported in newly diagnosed patients relative to healthy donors. It was among complete responders that baseline diversity resembled that of newly diagnosed patients. Exclusion removed patients who began nivolumab under 1 year after ASCT.

Each patient experienced a relapse that followed autologous stem cell transplantation, and brentuximab vedotin exposure varied. Reported best responses ranged across complete response, partial response or progressive disease. Assay used: immunoSEQ multiplex PCR; TCRdb lists only in-frame clones, some missing. The profile shows around 10,000 clones, roughly 92% of them singletons. Comment on this clone: The target antigen is unknown.

This specimen was peripheral blood mononuclear cells (PBMCs), taken at baseline. The sequence was collected from a human donor with classical Hodgkin lymphoma.

The CDR3 nucleotides are TGCGCCAGCAGCCAAGGATCGACGTACGGGAGCGGGTACGAGCAGTACTTC. This translates into CASSQGSTYGSGYEQYF. The J gene is TRBJ2-5, the V gene TRBV4-1; tentatively, D is TRBD2 (6 bases). The J call is uncertain, as TRBJ2-7 better fits the DNA end. This CDR3 has 17 amino acids. Germline CDR1 reads MGHRA; CDR2 reads YSYEKL.